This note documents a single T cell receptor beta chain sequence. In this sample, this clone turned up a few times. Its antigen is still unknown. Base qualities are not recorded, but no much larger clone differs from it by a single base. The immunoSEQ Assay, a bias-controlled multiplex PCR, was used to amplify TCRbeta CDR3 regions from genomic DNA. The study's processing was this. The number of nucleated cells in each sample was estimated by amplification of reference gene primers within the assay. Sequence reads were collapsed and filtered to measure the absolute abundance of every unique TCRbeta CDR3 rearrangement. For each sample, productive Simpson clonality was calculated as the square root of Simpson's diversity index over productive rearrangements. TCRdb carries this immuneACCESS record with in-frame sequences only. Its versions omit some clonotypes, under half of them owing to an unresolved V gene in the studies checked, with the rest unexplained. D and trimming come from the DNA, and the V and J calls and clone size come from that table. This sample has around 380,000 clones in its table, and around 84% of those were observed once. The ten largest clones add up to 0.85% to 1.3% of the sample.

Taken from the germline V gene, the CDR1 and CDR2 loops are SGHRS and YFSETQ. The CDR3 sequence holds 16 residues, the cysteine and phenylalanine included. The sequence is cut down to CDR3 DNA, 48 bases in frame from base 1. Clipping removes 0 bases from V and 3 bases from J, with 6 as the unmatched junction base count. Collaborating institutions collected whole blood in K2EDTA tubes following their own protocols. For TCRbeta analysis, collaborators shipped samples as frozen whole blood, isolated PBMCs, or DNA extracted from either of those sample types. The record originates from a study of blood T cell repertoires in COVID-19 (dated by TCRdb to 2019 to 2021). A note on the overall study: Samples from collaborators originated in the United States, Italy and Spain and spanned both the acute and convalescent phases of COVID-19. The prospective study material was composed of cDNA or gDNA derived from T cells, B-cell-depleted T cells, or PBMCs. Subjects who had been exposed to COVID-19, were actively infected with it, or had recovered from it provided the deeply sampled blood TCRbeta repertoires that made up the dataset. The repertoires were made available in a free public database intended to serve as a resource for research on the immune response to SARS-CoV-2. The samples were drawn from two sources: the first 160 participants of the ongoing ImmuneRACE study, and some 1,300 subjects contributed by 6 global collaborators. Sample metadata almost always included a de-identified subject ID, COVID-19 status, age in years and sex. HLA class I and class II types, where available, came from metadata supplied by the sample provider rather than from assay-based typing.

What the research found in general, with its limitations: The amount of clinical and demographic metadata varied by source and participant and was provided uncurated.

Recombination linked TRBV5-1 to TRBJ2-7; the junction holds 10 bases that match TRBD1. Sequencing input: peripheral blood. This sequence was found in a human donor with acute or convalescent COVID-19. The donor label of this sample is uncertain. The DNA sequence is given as TGCGCCAGCAGCTTGGCCGCTTGGACAGGGGGCTACGAGCAGTACTTC. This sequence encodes CASSLAAWTGGYEQYF.